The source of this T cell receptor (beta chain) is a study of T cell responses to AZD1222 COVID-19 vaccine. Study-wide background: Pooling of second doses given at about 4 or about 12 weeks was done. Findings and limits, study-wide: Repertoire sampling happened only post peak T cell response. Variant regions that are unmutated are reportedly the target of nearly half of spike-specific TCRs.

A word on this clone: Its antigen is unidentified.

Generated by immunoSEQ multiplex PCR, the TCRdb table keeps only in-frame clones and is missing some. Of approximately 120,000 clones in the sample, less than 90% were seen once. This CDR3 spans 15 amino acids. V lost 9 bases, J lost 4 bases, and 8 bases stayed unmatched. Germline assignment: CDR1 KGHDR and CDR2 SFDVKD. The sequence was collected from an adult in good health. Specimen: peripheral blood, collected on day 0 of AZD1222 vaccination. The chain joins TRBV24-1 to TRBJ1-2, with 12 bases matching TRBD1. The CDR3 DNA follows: TGTGCCACCCTTGGGGGACAGGGGGCCCTCTATGGCTACACCTTC. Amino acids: CATLGGQGALYGYTF.